This T cell receptor beta chain was documented in a study of identical twins. Study outcomes and limitations: Researchers reported weaker excess twin sharing in beta out-of-frame sequences. Invariant MAIT and iNKT cells may have partly biased zero-insertion analyses. Insertions were reduced in abundant cord blood beta clonotypes but not in memory repertoires.

On this clonotype: Its antigen remains unidentified.

Unique molecular identifiers were present on the cDNA, which also gained a universal primer site by template switching. TCRdb reprocessed the 5' RACE reads via MiXCR and lists one record per CDR3 protein. The sample holds 1.5 million to 2 million distinct CDR3 sequences; roughly 35% are singletons and the top ten take less than 0.35%. V was clipped by 1 base and J by 10 bases, with 15 bases between them. Germline lookup yields CDR1 SGHTA and CDR2 FQGNSA. CDR3 size: 14 residues. This sequence originates from a newborn girl in good health. Sequences were obtained from cord blood. The chain combines TRBV7-2 with TRBJ2-3; tentative D call: TRBD2 (5 bases). The CDR3 region has the DNA TGTGCCAGCAGCTTAGTCCCCCGCGACGGGGCGCAGTATTTT. Protein: CASSLVPRDGAQYF. Complete variable domain (other parts from reference TRBV7-2 and TRBJ2-3): GAGVSQSPSNKVTEKGKDVELRCDPISGHTALYWYRQSLGQGLEFLIYFQGNSAPDKSGLPSDRFSAERTGGSVSTLTIQRTQQEDSAVYLCASSLVPRDGAQYFGPGTRLTVL.